Sequencing of this T cell receptor beta chain was carried out in a study of identical twins. Study-level findings and limits: Cross-sectional statistics, not tracking of the same donors, supported the conclusions. Out-of-frame beta sequences exhibited a weaker degree of excess twin sharing. While abundant cord blood beta clonotypes carried fewer insertions, memory repertoires showed no such pattern.

This clonotype was detected many times. Its antigen is not known. The germline CDR1 and CDR2 sequences are SQVTM and ANQGSEA. Trimming took 5 bases from V and 2 from J; bases not matched to a gene: 9. The CDR3 length is 14 residues. TCRdb called the 5' RACE reads again in MiXCR, with one record for every CDR3 protein. The sample lists roughly 260,000 distinct CDR3 sequences, 7.5% occurring once. This sample also appeared in a second study, on yellow fever vaccine responses in identical twins.

The rearrangement links TRBV29-1 to TRBJ2-7; 7 bases are shared with TRBD2. The clonotype was recovered from a woman between 18 and 30 years old in good health. Material: CD8+ T cells sorted from blood. CDR3 DNA: TGCAGCGTTATGGGAAGAGCGGGAACCTACGAGCAGTACTTC. Translated, it gives CSVMGRAGTYEQYF.